The clone carrying this T cell receptor (beta chain) was seen more than once but under ten times. Antigen specificity is unknown. TCR beta cDNA libraries included unique molecular identifiers. cDNA molecules numbering about 490,000 came from about 1 to 10 million T cells. TCRdb re-called the PCR reads with MiXCR, one entry per CDR3 protein. Of about 460,000 distinct CDR3 sequences listed, 40% to 55% are singletons. The data originate from a study of post-analysis software for immune sequencing data. Study as a whole: Disease trajectories encompassed relapsing-remitting, secondary progressive and progressive-relapsing multiple sclerosis.

Study results and limitations: TRBV5-6, TRBV5-1 and TRBV20-1 were among a handful of TRBV segments more frequent in patients than controls. Normalized Chao1 diversity was significantly reduced in patients versus controls.

Germline V gene sequence: CDR1 ENHRY, CDR2 SYGVKD. This CDR3 has 15 amino acids. The V gene lost 3 bases and the J gene lost 5 bases, with 16 bases spanning the gap. The sequence was obtained from a girl under 18 with multiple sclerosis. Material: blood. This chain connects TRBV10-3 to TRBJ2-5; the D gene is possibly TRBD2 (6 bases). The CDR3 region has the DNA TGTGCCATCAGTGAACAATTGACTAGTGGGGAGACCCAGTACTTC. It translates to CAISEQLTSGETQYF.